This TCR beta chain was documented in a study of cytomegalovirus exposure and HLA in healthy donors. In the case of this clone: Its antigen is unidentified.

Study results and caveats: According to a later analysis, most TCR beta chains associated with CMV appeared HLA-restricted. TCR beta chains numbering some 160 were designated cytomegalovirus-associated. Later analysis reportedly placed an Asian-associated ancestry cluster below the roughly 700-donor mean in N-insertions. Reported findings show TCR beta sequences accurately forecast HLA-A and HLA-B alleles in most subjects.

Germline CDR1 SGHDN, CDR2 FVKESK. The CDR3 has 15 amino acids. V was pared by 1 base and J by 4 bases, with 10 bases between. Both 60 Vbeta primers and 13 Jbeta primers went into the PCR. Assay used: immunoSEQ multiplex PCR; TCRdb lists only in-frame clones, some missing. Here the sample spans tens of thousands of clones, around 79% being singletons. The chain couples TRBV14 to TRBJ2-2; a possible D gene is TRBD2 (6 bases). This receptor was identified in a woman aged 40 to 50 in good health and CMV-seropositive. Sequencing was performed on PBMCs. Here the CDR3 DNA reads TGTGCCAGCAGCCAAGGCGCCGGGGGCACCGGGGAGCTGTTTTTT. Amino acids: CASSQGAGGTGELFF.